This is a list of T cell receptor beta chains from one sample in a study of CD8 T cells in Susac syndrome. One entry per CDR3 protein results from TCRdb running MiXCR on the immunoSEQ multiplex PCR reads. The sample holds some 96,000 distinct CDR3 sequences; nearly 97% are singletons and the top ten take approximately 0.33%. Sequenced: CD8+ T cells from PBMCs. All receptors derive from a human donor with Susac syndrome. Each CDR3 is given with its conserved first and last residue. A D gene is named only where the DNA matches it firmly.

D,J,V,DNA,CDR3
TRBD2,TRBJ2-5,TRBV20-1,TGCAGTGCTAGATTGGGGACTAGCGGGGCCCAAGAGACCCAGTACTTC,CSARLGTSGAQETQYF
TRBD2,TRBJ2-1,TRBV3-1,TGTGCCAGCAGCCAATCGGGACTAGCGGGATCTGAGCAGTTCTTC,CASSQSGLAGSEQFF
NA,TRBJ2-1,TRBV6-4,TGTGCCAGCAGTGACGGGAGTGAACCCTACAATGAGCAGTTCTTC,CASSDGSEPYNEQFF
TRBD1,TRBJ2-5,TRBV9,TGTGCCAGCAGCGCGGACTCAGGGGGACGGGAGACCCAGTACTTC,CASSADSGGRETQYF
TRBD2,TRBJ2-5,TRBV23-1,TGCGCCAGCAGTCAATCGGGGGAGGGCCGTATGTGTGTCCCCCCTGGCCAAGAGACCCAGTACTTC,CASSQSGEGRMCVPPGQETQYF
TRBD1,TRBJ2-2,TRBV19,TGTGCCAGTAGTTACTTTGGACAGGGTCGAGGCACCGGGGAGCTGTTTTTT,CASSYFGQGRGTGELFF
NA,TRBJ2-7,TRBV27,TGTGCCAGCAGTTTATCGGTCGCGGGGTACGAGCAGTACTTC,CASSLSVAGYEQYF
NA,TRBJ1-6,TRBV9,TGTGCCAGCAGCATCAGCGCCGGGCCCAATTCACCCCTCCACTTT,CASSISAGPNSPLHF
NA,TRBJ2-7,TRBV7-2,TGTGCCAGCAGCTCGAGGACCTACAACTACGAGCAGTACTTC,CASSSRTYNYEQYF
NA,TRBJ1-1,TRBV29-1,TGCAGCGTAACGAACACTGAAGCTTTCTTT,CSVTNTEAFF